This is a list of T cell receptor beta chains from one sample in a study of blood T cell repertoires in COVID-19. Clones were read by immunoSEQ multiplex PCR, and TCRdb kept only the in-frame ones, dropping some. The sample records 150,000 to 200,000 clones, around 91% being singletons. The sequencing sample was made of PBMCs or T cells enriched from blood (not recorded which). The source is a woman in her late teens or twenties who had recovered from COVID-19. The CDR3 runs from the conserved cysteine through the conserved F or W. D genes are given only for firm matches. Some rows have no size entry. The others give once, few or many, or a class for an expanded clone.

v_call	d_call	clone_size	j_call	cdr3_aa	cdr3_nt
TRBV7-9	TRBD2	NA	TRBJ2-7	CASSILAGGGEQYF	TGTGCCAGCAGCATACTAGCGGGAGGCGGCGAGCAGTACTTC
TRBV11-3	TRBD1	NA	TRBJ2-2	CASSSGQENTGELFF	TGTGCCAGCAGCTCGGGACAGGAGAACACCGGGGAGCTGTTTTTT
TRBV7-9	TRBD2	NA	TRBJ2-1	CASSNSGTVWNEQFF	TGTGCCAGCAGCAATAGCGGGACTGTCTGGAATGAGCAGTTCTTC
TRBV28	TRBD2	NA	TRBJ2-7	CASSSIAGGYEQYF	TGTGCCAGCAGTTCCATAGCGGGAGGGTACGAGCAGTACTTC
TRBV28	NA	NA	TRBJ2-5	CASSYYPFRPGRGETQYF	TGTGCCAGCAGTTACTACCCGTTCCGCCCGGGCAGGGGTGAGACCCAGTACTTC
TRBV4-2	NA	NA	TRBJ1-3	CASSQDFRSSGNTIYF	TGTGCCAGCAGCCAAGATTTTCGGTCCTCTGGAAACACCATATATTTT
TRBV28	TRBD1	NA	TRBJ2-7	CASSPGTASYEQYF	TGTGCCAGCAGTCCCGGGACAGCCTCCTACGAGCAGTACTTC
TRBV1	NA	NA	TRBJ2-5	CTSSPPGLEGETQYF	TGCACCAGCAGCCCACCGGGACTTGAGGGAGAGACCCAGTACTTC
TRBV2	NA	NA	TRBJ1-2	CASSPSQGNYGYTF	TGTGCCAGCAGTCCCTCACAGGGAAACTATGGCTACACCTTC
TRBV6-6	TRBD2	NA	TRBJ2-7	CASSPRTSGSSARDEQYF	TGTGCCAGCAGTCCACGGACTAGCGGGAGCTCGGCGAGGGACGAGCAGTACTTC
TRBV7-6	NA	once	TRBJ2-3	CASSLDAVTDTQYF	TGTGCCAGCAGCTTAGACGCAGTCACAGATACGCAGTATTTT
TRBV7-9	TRBD2	NA	TRBJ2-4	CASRGSGHKNIQYF	TGTGCCAGCAGAGGTAGCGGGCACAAAAACATTCAGTACTTC
TRBV2	TRBD1	NA	TRBJ2-2	CARGQTNTGELFF	TGTGCCAGGGGACAGACGAACACCGGGGAGCTGTTTTTT
TRBV4-3	NA	once	TRBJ2-1	CASSQELLNSHEQFF	TGCGCCAGCAGCCAAGAACTCTTAAATTCGCATGAGCAGTTCTTC
TRBV27	TRBD2	NA	TRBJ2-1	CASSLSSGTNEQFF	TGTGCCAGCAGTTTATCGAGCGGGACCAATGAGCAGTTCTTC
TRBV28	NA	NA	TRBJ2-2	CASSLILEPRTGELFF	TGTGCCAGCAGTTTAATTCTGGAGCCACGGACCGGGGAGCTGTTTTTT
TRBV9	TRBD2	NA	TRBJ2-7	CASSASGSPYEQYF	TGTGCCAGCAGCGCTAGCGGGAGTCCCTACGAGCAGTACTTC
TRBV27	TRBD2	NA	TRBJ2-2	CASSSGLAGVVGELFF	TGTGCCAGCAGTTCGGGACTAGCGGGAGTGGTCGGGGAGCTGTTTTTT
TRBV28	TRBD2	few	TRBJ2-7	CASSLGLAGGPWEQYF	TGTGCCAGCAGTTTAGGCCTAGCGGGAGGGCCTTGGGAGCAGTACTTC
TRBV28	TRBD1	few	TRBJ1-5	CASSLFSGRKGGLRNQPQHF	TGTGCCAGCAGTTTGTTTTCTGGGCGGAAAGGGGGCCTCCGCAATCAGCCCCAGCATTTT
TRBV19	NA	NA	TRBJ1-1	CASSIAGMNTEAFF	TGTGCCAGTAGTATAGCGGGAATGAACACTGAAGCTTTCTTT
TRBV5-5	TRBD2	NA	TRBJ2-5	CASSLALTSGVQETQYF	TGTGCCAGCAGCTTGGCCCTAACTAGCGGGGTGCAAGAGACCCAGTACTTC
TRBV27	TRBD1	NA	TRBJ2-7	CASSRGTGGAYEQYF	TGTGCCAGCAGTAGAGGGACAGGGGGCGCCTACGAGCAGTACTTC
TRBV28	NA	NA	TRBJ1-1	CASSSRIGGRHTEAFF	TGTGCCAGCAGTTCCCGGATTGGGGGGAGGCACACTGAAGCTTTCTTT
TRBV3-1/TRBV3-2	NA	NA	TRBJ2-7	CASSHTGIYEQYF	TGTGCCAGCAGCCACACAGGTATCTACGAGCAGTACTTC
TRBV5-1	TRBD2	NA	TRBJ2-1	CASSPGTSGRAVNEQFF	TGCGCCAGCAGCCCGGGGACTAGCGGGAGGGCCGTCAATGAGCAGTTCTTC
TRBV2	TRBD2	once	TRBJ2-7	CASSVAASGYEQYF	TGTGCCAGCAGTGTCGCGGCTAGCGGGTACGAGCAGTACTTC
TRBV30	TRBD2	NA	TRBJ2-1	CAWSRGDSYNEQFF	TGTGCCTGGAGTCGGGGGGACTCCTACAATGAGCAGTTCTTC
TRBV10-3	NA	NA	TRBJ1-2	CAISGIQIYGYTF	TGTGCCATCAGTGGTATACAAATCTATGGCTACACCTTC
TRBV12-3/TRBV12-4	NA	once	TRBJ1-1	CASSRLANTEAFF	TGTGCCAGCAGCCGACTAGCGAACACTGAAGCTTTCTTT
TRBV6-5	TRBD1	NA	TRBJ2-1	CASRRVGTGGKQFF	TGTGCCTCACGTAGGGTGGGGACAGGGGGAAAGCAGTTCTTC
TRBV6-2/TRBV6-3	NA	NA	TRBJ1-5	CASSFLPGGQPQHF	TGTGCCAGCAGTTTCCTCCCGGGGGGGCAGCCCCAGCATTTT
TRBV4-1	NA	few	TRBJ1-3	CASSQDRSSGNTIYF	TGCGCCAGCAGCCAAGACAGAAGCTCTGGAAACACCATATATTTT
TRBV3-1/TRBV3-2	NA	NA	TRBJ2-3	CASSQASWQYF	TGTGCCAGCAGCCAGGCTAGCTGGCAGTATTTT
TRBV30	NA	once	TRBJ1-2	CAWSVQGNPGGGYTF	TGTGCCTGGAGTGTACAGGGTAACCCGGGAGGTGGCTACACCTTC
TRBV6-4	TRBD2	NA	TRBJ2-3	CASSDGGGGDTQYF	TGTGCCAGCAGTGACGGCGGGGGTGGTGATACGCAGTATTTT
TRBV7-3	NA	NA	TRBJ1-1	CASSLDGGKEAFF	TGTGCCAGCAGCTTAGATGGGGGGAAGGAAGCTTTCTTT
TRBV5-6	NA	NA	TRBJ1-5	CASTSAGVNQPQHF	TGTGCCAGCACCTCGGCAGGGGTCAATCAGCCCCAGCATTTT
TRBV6-1	NA	NA	TRBJ2-3	CASSDFADTQYF	TGTGCCAGCAGTGATTTCGCAGATACGCAGTATTTT
TRBV13	TRBD1	NA	TRBJ1-1	CASSYRTGLNTEAFF	TGTGCCAGCAGCTACCGGACAGGGTTGAACACTGAAGCTTTCTTT
TRBV15	NA	NA	TRBJ2-3	CATSRDRATPSQYF	TGTGCCACCAGCAGAGATCGAGCCACCCCCTCGCAGTATTTT
TRBV2	NA	NA	TRBJ2-3	CASSASGFGNTQYF	TGTGCCAGCAGTGCAAGCGGGTTTGGGAATACGCAGTATTTT
TRBV18	TRBD2	NA	TRBJ2-5	CASSSAGGETQYF	TGTGCCAGCTCATCTGCCGGGGGGGAGACCCAGTACTTC
TRBV27	TRBD2	NA	TRBJ2-3	CASSLGGTRTDTQYF	TGTGCCAGCAGTTTGGGGGGGACCCGCACAGATACGCAGTATTTT
TRBV7-9	TRBD2	NA	TRBJ2-7	CASSLAASGSYEQYF	TGTGCCAGCAGCTTAGCAGCTAGCGGATCCTACGAGCAGTACTTC
TRBV6-6	TRBD2	NA	TRBJ2-7	CASSQSLSGSNEQYF	TGTGCCAGCAGTCAATCCCTCAGCGGGAGTAACGAGCAGTACTTC
TRBV5-1	NA	NA	TRBJ1-3	CASSLDNSGNTIYF	TGCGCCAGCAGCCTGGACAACTCTGGAAACACCATATATTTT
TRBV29-1	TRBD1	NA	TRBJ2-1	CSVELEGQAYNEQFF	TGCAGCGTTGAGCTCGAGGGACAGGCCTACAATGAGCAGTTCTTC
TRBV12-3/TRBV12-4	NA	NA	TRBJ1-5	CASSLTGNQPQHF	TGTGCCAGCAGTTTAACAGGGAATCAGCCCCAGCATTTT
TRBV7-9	NA	NA	TRBJ1-1	CASSLATTGSVGAFF	TGTGCCAGCAGCTTAGCGACCACAGGGTCGGTTGGAGCTTTCTTT
TRBV28	TRBD2	once	TRBJ2-7	CASSSPGLASRGHEQYF	TGTGCCAGCAGTTCTCCGGGACTAGCGTCGAGGGGCCACGAGCAGTACTTC
TRBV29-1	NA	NA	TRBJ2-2	CSVVGETGELFF	TGCAGCGTTGTTGGAGAGACCGGGGAGCTGTTTTTT
TRBV5-6	NA	few	TRBJ1-2	CASSPTVPYGYTF	TGTGCCAGCAGCCCGACAGTCCCCTATGGCTACACCTTC